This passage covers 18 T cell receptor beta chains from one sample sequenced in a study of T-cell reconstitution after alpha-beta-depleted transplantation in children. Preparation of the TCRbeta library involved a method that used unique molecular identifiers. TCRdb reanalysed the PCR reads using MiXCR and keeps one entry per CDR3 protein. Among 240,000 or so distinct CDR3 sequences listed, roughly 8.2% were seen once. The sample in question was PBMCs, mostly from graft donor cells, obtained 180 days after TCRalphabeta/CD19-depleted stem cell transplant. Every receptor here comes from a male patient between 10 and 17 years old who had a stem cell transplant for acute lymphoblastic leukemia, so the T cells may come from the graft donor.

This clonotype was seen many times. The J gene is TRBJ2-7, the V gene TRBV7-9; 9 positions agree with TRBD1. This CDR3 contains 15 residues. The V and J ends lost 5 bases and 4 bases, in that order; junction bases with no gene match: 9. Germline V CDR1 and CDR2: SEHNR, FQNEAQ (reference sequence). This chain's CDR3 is CASSPTPGQGYEQYF. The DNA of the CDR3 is TGTGCCAGCAGCCCTACTCCGGGACAGGGATACGAGCAGTACTTC. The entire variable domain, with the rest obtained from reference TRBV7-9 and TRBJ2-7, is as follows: DTGVSQNPRHKITKRGQNVTFRCDPISEHNRLYWYRQTLGQGPEFLTYFQNEAQLEKSRLLSDRFSAERPKGSFSTLEIQRTEQGDSAMYLCASSPTPGQGYEQYFGPGTRLTVT.

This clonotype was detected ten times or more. This CDR3 reads CSARDSGQLSYEQYF. The CDR3 DNA follows: TGCAGTGCTAGGGACTCGGGACAGCTCTCCTACGAGCAGTACTTC. This chain links TRBV20-1 with TRBJ2-7; 7 nucleotides line up with TRBD1. V was pared by 3 bases and J by 0 bases, with 8 bases of the junction left unmatched. Germline V gives CDR1 DFQATT, CDR2 SNEGSKA (reference sequence). The CDR3 has 15 residues.

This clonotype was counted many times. The CDR3 loop reads CASSLGRETDTQYF. CDR3 in DNA: TGTGCCAGCAGCTTGGGTCGGGAGACAGATACGCAGTATTTT. The rearrangement links TRBV7-3 to TRBJ2-3, with D maybe TRBD2 (6 bases). The V gene lost 3 bases and the J gene lost 3 bases, with 10 bases spanning the gap. The V gene's germline CDR1 is SGHTA and CDR2 FQGTGA. This CDR3 has 14 residues.

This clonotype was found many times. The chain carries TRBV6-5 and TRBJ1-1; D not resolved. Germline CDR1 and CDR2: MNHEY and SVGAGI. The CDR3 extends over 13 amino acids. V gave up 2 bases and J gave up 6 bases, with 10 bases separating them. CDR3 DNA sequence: TGTGCCAGCAGTTACGGGCCGGACGCTGAAGCTTTCTTT. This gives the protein CASSYGPDAEAFF.

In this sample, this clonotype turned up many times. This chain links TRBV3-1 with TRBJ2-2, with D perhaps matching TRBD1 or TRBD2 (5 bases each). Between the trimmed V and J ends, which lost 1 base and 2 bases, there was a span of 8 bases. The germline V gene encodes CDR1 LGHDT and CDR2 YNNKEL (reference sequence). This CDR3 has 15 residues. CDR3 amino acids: CASSQAGPNTGELFF. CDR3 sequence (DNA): TGTGCCAGCAGCCAAGCGGGGCCTAACACCGGGGAGCTGTTTTTT.

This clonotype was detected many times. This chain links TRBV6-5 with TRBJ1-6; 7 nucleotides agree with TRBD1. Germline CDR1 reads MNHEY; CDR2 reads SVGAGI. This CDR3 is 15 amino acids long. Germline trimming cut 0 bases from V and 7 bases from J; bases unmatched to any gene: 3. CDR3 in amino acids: CASSYSGQINSPLHF. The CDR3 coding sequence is TGTGCCAGCAGTTACTCGGGACAGATAAATTCACCCCTCCACTTT.

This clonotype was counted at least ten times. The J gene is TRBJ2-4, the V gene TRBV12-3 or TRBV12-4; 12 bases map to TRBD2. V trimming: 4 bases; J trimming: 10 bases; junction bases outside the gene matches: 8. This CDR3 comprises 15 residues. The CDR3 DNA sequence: TGTGCCAGCAGTTCCGAGACTAGCGGGGGCGGGATTCAGTACTTC. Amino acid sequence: CASSSETSGGGIQYF.

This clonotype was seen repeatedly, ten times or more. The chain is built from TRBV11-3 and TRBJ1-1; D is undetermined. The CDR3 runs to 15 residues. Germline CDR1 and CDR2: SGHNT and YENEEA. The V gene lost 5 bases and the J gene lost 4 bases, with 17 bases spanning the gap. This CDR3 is CASSRPGRKGTEAFF. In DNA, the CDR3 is TGTGCCAGCAGCCGACCTGGGCGAAAGGGCACTGAAGCTTTCTTT.

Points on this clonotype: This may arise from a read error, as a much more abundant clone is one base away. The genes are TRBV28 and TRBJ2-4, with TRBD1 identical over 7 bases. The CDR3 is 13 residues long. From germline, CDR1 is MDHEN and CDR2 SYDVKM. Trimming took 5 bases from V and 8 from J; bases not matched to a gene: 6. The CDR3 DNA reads TGTGCCAGCAGTCTACAGGGGCGGTACATTCAGTACTTC. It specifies CASSLQGRYIQYF.

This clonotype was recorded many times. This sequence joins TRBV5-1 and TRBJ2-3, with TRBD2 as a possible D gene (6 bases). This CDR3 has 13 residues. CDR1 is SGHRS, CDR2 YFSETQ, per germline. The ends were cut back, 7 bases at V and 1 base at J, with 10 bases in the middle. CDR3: CASAGLRTDTQYF. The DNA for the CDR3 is TGCGCCAGCGCGGGACTCCGCACAGATACGCAGTATTTT. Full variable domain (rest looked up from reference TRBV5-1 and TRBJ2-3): KAGVTQTPRYLIKTRGQQVTLSCSPISGHRSVSWYQQTPGQGLQFLFEYFSETQRNKGNFPGRFSGRQFSNSRSEMNVSTLELGDSALYLCASAGLRTDTQYFGPGTRLTVL.

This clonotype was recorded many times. In nucleotides, the CDR3 is TGCAGTGCCCAGATGGGGGAGACCCAGTACTTC. It encodes CSAQMGETQYF. This chain uses TRBV20-1 with TRBJ2-5; D is unclear. CDR1 DFQATT and CDR2 SNEGSKA come from the germline V gene (reference sequence). This CDR3 spans 11 amino acids. Trimming removed 6 bases from V and 5 bases from J, with 10 bases in between.

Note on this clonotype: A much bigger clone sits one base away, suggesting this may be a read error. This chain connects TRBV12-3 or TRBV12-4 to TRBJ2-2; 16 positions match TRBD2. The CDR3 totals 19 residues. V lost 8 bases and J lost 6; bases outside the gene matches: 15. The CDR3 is CASCPGLAGGRRQSGELFF. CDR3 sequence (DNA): TGTGCCAGCTGCCCGGGACTAGCGGGAGGGCGGCGACAATCCGGGGAGCTGTTTTTT.

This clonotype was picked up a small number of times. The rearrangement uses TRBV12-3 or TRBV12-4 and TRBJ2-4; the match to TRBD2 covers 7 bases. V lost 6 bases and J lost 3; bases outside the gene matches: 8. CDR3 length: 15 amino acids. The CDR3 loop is CASRFSGGVKNIQYF. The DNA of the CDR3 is TGTGCCAGCAGATTTTCGGGAGGAGTCAAAAACATTCAGTACTTC.

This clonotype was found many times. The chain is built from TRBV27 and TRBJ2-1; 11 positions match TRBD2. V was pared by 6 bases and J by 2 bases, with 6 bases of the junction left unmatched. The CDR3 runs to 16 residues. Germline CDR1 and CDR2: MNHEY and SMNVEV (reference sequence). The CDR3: CASSRLAGSPYNEQFF. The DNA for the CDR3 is TGTGCCAGCAGCCGACTAGCGGGATCCCCCTACAATGAGCAGTTCTTC.

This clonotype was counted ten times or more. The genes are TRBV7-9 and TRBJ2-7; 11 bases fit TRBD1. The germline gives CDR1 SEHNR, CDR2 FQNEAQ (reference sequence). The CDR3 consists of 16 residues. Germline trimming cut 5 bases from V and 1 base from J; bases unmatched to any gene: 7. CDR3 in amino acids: CASSRGGTGGSYEQYF. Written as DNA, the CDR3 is TGTGCCAGCAGCCGCGGGGGGACAGGGGGATCCTACGAGCAGTACTTC.

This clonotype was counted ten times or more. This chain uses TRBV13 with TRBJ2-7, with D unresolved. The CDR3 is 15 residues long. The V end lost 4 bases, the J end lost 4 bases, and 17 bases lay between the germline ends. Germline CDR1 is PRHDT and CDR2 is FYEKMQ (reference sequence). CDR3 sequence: CASSSRRVPGYEQYF. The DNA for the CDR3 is TGTGCCAGCAGCTCCCGACGAGTCCCCGGTTACGAGCAGTACTTC.

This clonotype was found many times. The CDR3 nucleotides are TGCAGTGCGGGGGACCAACTCTACAATGAGCAGTTCTTC. Translating it yields CSAGDQLYNEQFF. The V and J genes are TRBV20-1 and TRBJ2-1, with D perhaps TRBD1 or TRBD2 (5 bases each). The germline gives CDR1 DFQATT, CDR2 SNEGSKA (reference sequence). The CDR3 has 13 residues. Trimming stripped 6 bases from V and 3 bases from J, with 12 bases between.

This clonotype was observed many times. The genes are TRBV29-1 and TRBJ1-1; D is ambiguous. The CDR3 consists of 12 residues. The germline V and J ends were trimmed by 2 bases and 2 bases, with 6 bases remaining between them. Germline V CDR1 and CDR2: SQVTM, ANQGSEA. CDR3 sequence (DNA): TGCAGCGTTGAACCTGTAAACACTGAAGCTTTCTTT. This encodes CSVEPVNTEAFF.